This TCR beta chain was sequenced in a study of blood T cell repertoires in COVID-19. Study at large: T cells, B-cell-depleted T cells, or PBMCs supplied cDNA or gDNA.

The table came from immunoSEQ multiplex PCR; TCRdb's copy has only in-frame clones and leaves some out. The table lists about 260,000 clones, about 87% of them singletons. Germline V gene lookup returns CDR1 LNHDA and CDR2 SQIVND (reference sequence). V was pared by 5 bases and J by 5 bases, with 9 bases between. The CDR3 runs to 12 residues. The sample was peripheral blood. This TCR came from a woman in her forties or fifties with acute or convalescent COVID-19. V is TRBV19 and J is TRBJ1-1; no firm D call. As DNA, the CDR3 is TGTGCCAGTAGTCCCCGTCGGACTGAAGCTTTCTTT. Translating it yields CASSPRRTEAFF.